This TCR beta chain was identified in a study of PD-1 blockade in classical Hodgkin lymphoma. Data came from immunoSEQ multiplex PCR; TCRdb stores just in-frame clones and leaves some out. The repertoire has 25,000 to 30,000 clones, about 90% of them found once; the top ten carry approximately 0.35%. Specified time point: newly diagnosed, previously untreated cHL patient sample. Magnetic negative selection purified CD4+ T cells from thawed PBMCs. Points from the study as a whole: As was reported, newly diagnosed patients showed lower baseline TCR diversity than healthy donors did.

To note about this clone: Its target is unknown.

The CDR3 spans 15 residues. V was clipped by 2 bases and J by 0 bases, with 10 bases between them. CDR1 is SGHTA, CDR2 FQGNSA, per germline. This TCR came from a human donor with classical Hodgkin lymphoma. The chain has TRBV7-2 and TRBJ1-1, with D perhaps TRBD1 (5 bases). Sequenced input: CD4+ T cells from blood. The CDR3 region is CASSLSGSLNTEAFF. The CDR3 DNA follows: TGTGCCAGCAGCTTATCAGGGAGCCTGAACACTGAAGCTTTCTTT.